This T cell receptor beta chain was sequenced during a study of T cells expressing NK-cell markers. The wider study: The TCR beta repertoires originated in sorted CD3+CD56+NKG2C+, CD3+CD56+NKG2C- and CD3+CD56-NKG2C+ T cells. Seven sequenced donors out of eight were HCMV-seropositive, one seronegative. Study-level points and caveats: More than five donors showed dominant NKG2C+ clonotypes comprising roughly 1.0-7.0% of their CD8+ T cells.

Germline V gene data show CDR1 as KGHSH and CDR2 as LQKENI. The CDR3 totals 15 residues. TCR beta cDNA was generated via 5'RACE template switching incorporating UMIs. Using the 5' RACE reads, TCRdb records one entry per CDR3 protein without DNA. The specimen's table records some 300,000 distinct CDR3 sequences. As regards this clonotype: The antigen remains undetermined.

This clonotype originated in a man in his late teens or twenties in good health. The sequenced material came from blood T cells: a sorted CD56 or NKG2C T cell subset, CD4+ or CD8+ T cells, or bulk PBMC T cells (not recorded which). The chain has TRBV18 and TRBJ2-3; TCRdb returns TRBD1, unconfirmable since there is no DNA. The chain's CDR3 is CASSPLPRGQDTQYF.